This T cell receptor (beta chain) came from a study of blood T cell repertoires in COVID-19. Overall study context: PBMCs, B-cell-depleted T cells, or T cells provided the cDNA or gDNA that made up the material.

Data came from immunoSEQ multiplex PCR; TCRdb stores just in-frame clones and leaves some out. The sample has roughly 200,000 clones, 70% to 90% seen once. Germline CDR1 reads ENHRY; CDR2 reads SYGVKD. This CDR3 contains 14 residues. The junction had 3 bases not matched to a gene; V was cut back by 8 bases and J by 1 base. The rearrangement joins TRBV10-3 to TRBJ2-2, with TRBD2 identical over 8 bases. Sequencing was carried out using peripheral blood. The TCR originated in a woman of 80 years or more with acute or convalescent COVID-19. CDR3 region: CAIREGQNTGELFF. The DNA of the CDR3 is TGTGCCATCCGGGAGGGCCAGAACACCGGGGAGCTGTTTTTT.